This TCR beta chain was sequenced during a study of T-cell reconstitution after alpha-beta-depleted transplantation in children. Preparation of the TCRbeta library involved a method that used unique molecular identifiers. TCRdb reanalysed the PCR reads using MiXCR and keeps one entry per CDR3 protein. The sample has 490,000 or so distinct CDR3 sequences, roughly an eighth seen once. The CDR3 sequence is 17 residues long. Germline V gene lookup returns CDR1 SGHTA and CDR2 FQGNSA. Trimming took 2 bases from V and 7 from J; bases not matched to a gene: 13. This clonotype was observed many times. This clonotype was obtained from a human donor who donated a stem cell graft to a child with combined immunodeficiency. The source was PBMCs from the stem cell graft donor, collected from the stem cell graft. This chain links TRBV7-2 with TRBJ2-3, with 9 bases that match TRBD2. The CDR3 coding sequence is TGTGCCAGCAGCTTATCCCCCCTGGCGGGAGGGTATAATACGCAGTATTTT. Translation: CASSLSPLAGGYNTQYF.